This T cell receptor (beta chain) was profiled in a study of cytomegalovirus exposure and HLA in healthy donors. The study's findings and limits: Reported performance of the classifier showed diagnosis of cytomegalovirus status with high specificity and sensitivity. Listed as cytomegalovirus-associated were around 160 TCR beta chains. Most TCR sequences showed up rarely, but some public TCRs showed up in many donors.

The germline V gene has CDR1 WNHNN and CDR2 SYGVQD (reference sequence). The CDR3 runs 16 residues. With 8 bases clipped from V and 4 bases from J, the junction kept 6 bases outside the gene matches. Assay used: immunoSEQ multiplex PCR; TCRdb lists only in-frame clones, some missing. This sample has about 160,000 clones, with approximately 84% found just once. Details on this clone: The antigen is undetermined.

The receptor comes from a man between 25 and 39 years old in good health and CMV-seropositive. The sequencing sample was made of PBMCs. The V call is TRBV10-1, the J call TRBJ2-3, with 16 bases that match TRBD2. The CDR3 loop is CASPGTSGRDADTQYF. The DNA for the CDR3 is TGCGCCAGCCCCGGGACTAGCGGGAGGGATGCAGATACGCAGTATTTT.